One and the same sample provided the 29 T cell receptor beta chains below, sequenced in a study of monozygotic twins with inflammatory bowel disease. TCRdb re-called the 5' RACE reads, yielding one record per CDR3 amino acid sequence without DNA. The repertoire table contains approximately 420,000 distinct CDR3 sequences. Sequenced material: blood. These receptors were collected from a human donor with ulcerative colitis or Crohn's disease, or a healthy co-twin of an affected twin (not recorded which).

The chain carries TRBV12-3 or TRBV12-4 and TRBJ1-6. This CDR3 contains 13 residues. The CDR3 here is CASSLVNTSPLHF.

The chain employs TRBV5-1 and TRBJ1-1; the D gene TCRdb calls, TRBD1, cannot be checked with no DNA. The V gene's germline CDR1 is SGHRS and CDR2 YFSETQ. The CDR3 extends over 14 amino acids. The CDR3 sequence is CASSSTGRNTEAFF.

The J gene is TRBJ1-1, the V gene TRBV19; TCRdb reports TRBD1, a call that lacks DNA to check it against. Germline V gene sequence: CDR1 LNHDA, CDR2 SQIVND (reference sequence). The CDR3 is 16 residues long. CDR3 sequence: CASSMRDRAANTEAFF.

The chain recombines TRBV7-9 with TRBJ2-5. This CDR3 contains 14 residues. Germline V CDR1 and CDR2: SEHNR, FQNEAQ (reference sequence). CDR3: CASSLAGFQETQYF.

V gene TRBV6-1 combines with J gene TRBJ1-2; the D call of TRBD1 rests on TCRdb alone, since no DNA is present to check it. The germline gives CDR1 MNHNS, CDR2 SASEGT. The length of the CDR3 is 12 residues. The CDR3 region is CASSQEGYGYTF.

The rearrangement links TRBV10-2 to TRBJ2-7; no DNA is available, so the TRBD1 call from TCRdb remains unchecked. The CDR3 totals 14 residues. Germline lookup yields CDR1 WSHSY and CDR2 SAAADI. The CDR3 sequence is CASGDWGSSGEQYF.

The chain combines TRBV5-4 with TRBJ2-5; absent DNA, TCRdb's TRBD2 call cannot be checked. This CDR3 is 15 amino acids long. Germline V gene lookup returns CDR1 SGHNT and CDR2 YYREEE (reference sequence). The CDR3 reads CASSLFTSGSETQYF.

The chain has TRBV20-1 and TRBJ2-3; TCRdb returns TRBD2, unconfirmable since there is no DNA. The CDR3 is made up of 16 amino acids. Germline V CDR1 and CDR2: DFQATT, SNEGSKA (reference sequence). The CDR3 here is CSAVQLRDRGSDTQYF.

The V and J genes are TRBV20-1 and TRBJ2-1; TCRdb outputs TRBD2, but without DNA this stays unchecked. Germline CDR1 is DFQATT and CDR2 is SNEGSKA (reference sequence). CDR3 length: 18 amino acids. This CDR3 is CSARGSGGAGRSYNEQFF.

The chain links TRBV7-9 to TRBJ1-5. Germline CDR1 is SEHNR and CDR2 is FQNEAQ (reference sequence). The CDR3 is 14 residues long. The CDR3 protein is CASSLKDSNQPQHF.

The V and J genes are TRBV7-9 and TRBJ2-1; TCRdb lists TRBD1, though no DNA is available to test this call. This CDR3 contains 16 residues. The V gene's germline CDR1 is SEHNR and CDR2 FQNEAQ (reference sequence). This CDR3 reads CASSDARRRAVGEQFF. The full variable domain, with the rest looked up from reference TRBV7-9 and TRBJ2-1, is DTGVSQNPRHKITKRGQNVTFRCDPISEHNRLYWYRQTLGQGPEFLTYFQNEAQLEKSRLLSDRFSAERPKGSFSTLEIQRTEQGDSAMYLCASSDARRRAVGEQFFGPGTRLTVL.

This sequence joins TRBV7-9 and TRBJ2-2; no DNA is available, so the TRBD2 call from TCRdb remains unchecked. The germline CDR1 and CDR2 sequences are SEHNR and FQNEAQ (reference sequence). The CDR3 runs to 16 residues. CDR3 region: CASSPLTSRAAGELFF.

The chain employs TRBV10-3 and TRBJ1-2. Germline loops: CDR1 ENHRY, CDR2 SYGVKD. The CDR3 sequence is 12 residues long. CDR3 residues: CAINKGLEGYTF.

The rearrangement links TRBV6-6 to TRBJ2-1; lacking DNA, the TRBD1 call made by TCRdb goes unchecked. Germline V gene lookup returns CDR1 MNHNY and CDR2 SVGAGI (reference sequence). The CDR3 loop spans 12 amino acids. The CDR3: CASSYGGHEQFF.

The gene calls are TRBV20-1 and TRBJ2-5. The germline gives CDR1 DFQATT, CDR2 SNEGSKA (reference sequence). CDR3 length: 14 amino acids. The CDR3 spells CSARKSLVGETQYF.

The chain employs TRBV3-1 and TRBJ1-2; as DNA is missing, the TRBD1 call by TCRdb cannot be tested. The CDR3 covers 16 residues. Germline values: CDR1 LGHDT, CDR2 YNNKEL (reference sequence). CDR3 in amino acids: CASSPRRTGGDYGYTF.

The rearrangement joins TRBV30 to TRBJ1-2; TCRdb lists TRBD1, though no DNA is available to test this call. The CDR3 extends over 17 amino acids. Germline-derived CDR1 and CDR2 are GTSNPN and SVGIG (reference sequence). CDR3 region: CAWSVQGVAGGNYGYTF.

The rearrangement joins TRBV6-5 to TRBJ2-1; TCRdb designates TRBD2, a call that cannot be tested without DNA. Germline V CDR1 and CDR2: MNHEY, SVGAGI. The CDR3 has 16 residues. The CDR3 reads CASSFRLAGGHNEQFF.

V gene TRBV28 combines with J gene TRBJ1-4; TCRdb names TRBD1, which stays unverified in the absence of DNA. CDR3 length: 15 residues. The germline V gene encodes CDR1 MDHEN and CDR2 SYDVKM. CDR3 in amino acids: CASSTGEGGREKLFF.

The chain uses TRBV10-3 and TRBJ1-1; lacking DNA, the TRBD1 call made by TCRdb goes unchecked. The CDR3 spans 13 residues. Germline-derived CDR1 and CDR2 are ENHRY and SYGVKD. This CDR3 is CAISVDRGAEAFF.

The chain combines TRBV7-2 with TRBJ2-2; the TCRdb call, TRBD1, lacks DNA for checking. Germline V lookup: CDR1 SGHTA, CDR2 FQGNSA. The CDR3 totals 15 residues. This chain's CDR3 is CASRPDRVGTGELFF.

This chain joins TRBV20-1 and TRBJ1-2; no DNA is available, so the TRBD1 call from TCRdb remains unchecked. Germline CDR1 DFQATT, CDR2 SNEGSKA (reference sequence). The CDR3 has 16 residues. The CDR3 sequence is CSARATSGVGSYGYTF.

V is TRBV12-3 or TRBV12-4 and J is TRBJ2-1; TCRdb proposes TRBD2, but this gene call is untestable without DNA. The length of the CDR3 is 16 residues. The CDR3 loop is CASSLPGTSGRNEQFF.

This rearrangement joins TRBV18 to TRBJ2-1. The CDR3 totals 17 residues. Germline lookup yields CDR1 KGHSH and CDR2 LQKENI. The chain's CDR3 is CASSPPTAESSYNEQFF. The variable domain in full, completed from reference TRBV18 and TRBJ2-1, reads NAGVMQNPRHLVRRRGQEARLRCSPMKGHSHVYWYRQLPEEGLKFMVYLQKENIIDESGMPKERFSAEFPKEGPSILRIQQVVRGDSAAYFCASSPPTAESSYNEQFFGPGTRLTVL.

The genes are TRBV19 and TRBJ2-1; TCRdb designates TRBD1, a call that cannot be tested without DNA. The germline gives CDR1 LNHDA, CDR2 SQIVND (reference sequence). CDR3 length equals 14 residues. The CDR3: CASSIGQGFHEQFF.

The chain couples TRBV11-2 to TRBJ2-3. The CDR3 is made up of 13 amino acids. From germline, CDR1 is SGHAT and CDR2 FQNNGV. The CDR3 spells CASSLDLGDTQYF.

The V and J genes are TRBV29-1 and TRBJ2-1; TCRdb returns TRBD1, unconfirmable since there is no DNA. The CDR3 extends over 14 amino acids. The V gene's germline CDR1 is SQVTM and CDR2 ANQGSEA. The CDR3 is CSVLQGGTYNEQFF.

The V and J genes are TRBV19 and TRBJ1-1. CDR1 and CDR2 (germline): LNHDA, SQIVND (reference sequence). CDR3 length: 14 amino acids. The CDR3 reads CASSMDRTNTEAFF.

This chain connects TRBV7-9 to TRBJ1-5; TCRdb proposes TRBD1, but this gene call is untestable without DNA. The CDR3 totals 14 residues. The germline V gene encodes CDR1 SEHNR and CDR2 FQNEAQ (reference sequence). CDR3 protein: CASSDDRARQPQHF.